This T cell receptor beta chain emerged from a study of control samples from healthy donors and cancer patients. Profiling relied on immunoSEQ multiplex PCR, and the TCRdb table lists in-frame clones only, not all of them. The sample records approximately 49,000 clones, around 85% being singletons. This CDR3 has 12 residues. CDR1 and CDR2 (germline): SGHDN, FVKESK. The V end lost 1 base, the J end lost 6 bases, and 6 bases lay between the germline ends. The rearrangement joins TRBV14 to TRBJ1-2; unclear D gene. This TCR was recovered from a woman in her forties or fifties with lung cancer. Sample: PBMCs. In DNA form, the CDR3 reads TGTGCCAGCAGCCAAGTCCCCCATGGCTACACCTTC. Protein product: CASSQVPHGYTF. The full variable domain, rest sourced from reference TRBV14 and TRBJ1-2, is EAGVTQFPSHSVIEKGQTVTLRCDPISGHDNLYWYRRVMGKEIKFLLHFVKESKQDESGMPNNRFLAERTGGTYSTLKVQPAELEDSGVYFCASSQVPHGYTFGSGTRLTVV.